This T cell receptor (beta chain) was obtained from a study of T-cell reconstitution after alpha-beta-depleted transplantation in children. Study outcomes and limitations: The authors attributed T-cell counts and diversity one year after transplant mostly to newly produced T cells. Surviving recipient T cells and thymic progenitors produced the high day-60 TCRbeta diversity seen in some patients. Several hundred rapidly expanded clones from non-depleted graft cells reportedly supplied alpha-beta T cells about two months post-transplant.

Trimming removed 4 bases at V and 0 bases at J, with 7 bases between. This CDR3 contains 13 residues. Germline assignment: CDR1 SEHNR and CDR2 FQNEAQ (reference sequence). As to this clonotype: Antigen specificity is unknown.

Using unique molecular identifiers, the investigators prepared the TCRbeta library. TCRdb fed the PCR reads into MiXCR, producing one record per CDR3 protein. The sample includes around 800,000 distinct CDR3 sequences, about 15% seen only once; the top ten take approximately 5%. The receptor comes from a male patient younger than 18 who had a stem cell transplant for acute lymphoblastic leukemia, so the T cells may come from the graft donor. The rearrangement uses TRBV7-9 and TRBJ2-7; D unresolved. Material: PBMCs, mostly from graft donor cells, obtained 360 days after TCRalphabeta/CD19-depleted stem cell transplant. The CDR3 coding sequence is TGTGCCAGCAGCTCCTCAGTCTCCTACGAGCAGTACTTC. Translating gives CASSSSVSYEQYF.